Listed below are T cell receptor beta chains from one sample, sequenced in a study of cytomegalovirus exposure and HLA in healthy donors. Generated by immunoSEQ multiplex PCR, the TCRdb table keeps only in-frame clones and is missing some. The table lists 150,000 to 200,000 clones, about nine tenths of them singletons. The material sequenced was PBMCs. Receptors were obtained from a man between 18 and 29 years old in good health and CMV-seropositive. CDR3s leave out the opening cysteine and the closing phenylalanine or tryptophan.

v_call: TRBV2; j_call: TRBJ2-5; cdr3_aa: ASSERQGKETQY
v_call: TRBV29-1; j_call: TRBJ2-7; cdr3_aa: SATISVYDEQY
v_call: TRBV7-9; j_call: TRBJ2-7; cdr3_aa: ASSRTSYEQY
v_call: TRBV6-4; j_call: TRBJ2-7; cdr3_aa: ASRRYEQY
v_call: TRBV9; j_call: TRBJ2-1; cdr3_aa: ASSAGTSGSNEQF
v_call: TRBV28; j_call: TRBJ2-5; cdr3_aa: ASSIPPSTETQY
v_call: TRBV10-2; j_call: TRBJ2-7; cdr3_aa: ASSETSGTIDYEQY
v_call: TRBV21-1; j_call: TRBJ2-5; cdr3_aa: ASSKTGRFETQY
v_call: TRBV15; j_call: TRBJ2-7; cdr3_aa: ATSSNDEGEQY
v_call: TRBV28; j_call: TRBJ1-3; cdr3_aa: ASRSGQGFPGNTIY
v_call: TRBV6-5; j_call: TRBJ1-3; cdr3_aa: ASSSILPSSGNTIY
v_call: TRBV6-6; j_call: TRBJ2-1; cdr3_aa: ASSVQGDTEQF
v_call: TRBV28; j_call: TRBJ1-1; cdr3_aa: ASSLYLRTGNSEAF
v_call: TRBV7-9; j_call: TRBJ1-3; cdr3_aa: ASSSPRRRNTIY
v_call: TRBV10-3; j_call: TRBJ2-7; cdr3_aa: AISDGLADDSYEQY
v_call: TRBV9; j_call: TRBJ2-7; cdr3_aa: ASSVGTGVYEQY
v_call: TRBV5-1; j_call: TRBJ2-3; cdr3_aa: ASSLRLATSTDTQY
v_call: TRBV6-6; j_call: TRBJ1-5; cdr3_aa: ASSQSWAQPQH
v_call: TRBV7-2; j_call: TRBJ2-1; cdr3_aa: ASSLTGTEQF
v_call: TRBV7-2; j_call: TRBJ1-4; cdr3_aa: ASSLGGGATNEKLF
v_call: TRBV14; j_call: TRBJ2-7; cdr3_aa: ASSQGRGDHKQY
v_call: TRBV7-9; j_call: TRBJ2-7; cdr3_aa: ASSHTGTSTYEQY
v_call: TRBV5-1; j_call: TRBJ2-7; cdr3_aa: ASSLVPRGEQY
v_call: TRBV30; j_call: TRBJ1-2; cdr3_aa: AWSLDRTNYGYT
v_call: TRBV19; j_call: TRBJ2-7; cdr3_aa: ASSITYPPSEQY
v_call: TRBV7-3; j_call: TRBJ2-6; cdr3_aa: ASSLTGLPNSGANVLT
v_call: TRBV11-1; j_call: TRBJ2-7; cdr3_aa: ASSSGTPPERPRSYEQY
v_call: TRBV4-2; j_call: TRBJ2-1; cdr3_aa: ASSLLRTGNYNEQF
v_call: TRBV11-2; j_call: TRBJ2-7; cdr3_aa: ASSLGLAVYEQY
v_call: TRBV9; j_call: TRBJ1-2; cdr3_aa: ASSGWDTTNYGYT
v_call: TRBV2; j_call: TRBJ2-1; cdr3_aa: ASNPQAGGGKGEQF
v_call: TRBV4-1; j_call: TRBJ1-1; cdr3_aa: ASSQESGANTEAF
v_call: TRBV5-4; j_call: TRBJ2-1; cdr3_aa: ASSLRGAEQF
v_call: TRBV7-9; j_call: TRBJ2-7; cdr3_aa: ASSGGQGAIHEQY
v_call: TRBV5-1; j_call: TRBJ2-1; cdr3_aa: ASSQGGVFEQF
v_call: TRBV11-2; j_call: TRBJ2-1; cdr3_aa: ASSSQRESSYNEQF
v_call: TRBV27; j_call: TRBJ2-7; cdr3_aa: ASSATPGQLPYEQY
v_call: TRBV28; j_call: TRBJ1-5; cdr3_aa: ASSLNRGTMGAWNQPQH
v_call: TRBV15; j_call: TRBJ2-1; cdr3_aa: ATSREAGGGNEQF
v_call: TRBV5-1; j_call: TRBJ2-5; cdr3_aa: ASSSTLLAGREETQY
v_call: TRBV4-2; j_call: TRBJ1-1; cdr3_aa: ASSQGDTTNTEAF
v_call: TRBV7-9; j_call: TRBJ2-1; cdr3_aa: ASSGLAGDNEQF
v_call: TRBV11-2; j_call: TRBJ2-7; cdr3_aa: ASSLDRGEQY
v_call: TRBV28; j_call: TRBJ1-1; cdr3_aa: ASSFDRAQRGAF
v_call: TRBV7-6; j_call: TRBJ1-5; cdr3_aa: ASSLGDGKPQH
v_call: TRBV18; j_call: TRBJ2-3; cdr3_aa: ASSPPSTSGADTQY